This T cell receptor beta chain was documented in a study of metastatic and nonmetastatic thyroid tumors. Study in general: Patients with malignant and benign thyroid disease provided blood and tumor or nodule tissue, whose repertoires were compared.

Original data processing: It was from CDR3 differences across clinicopathological groups that a distant-metastasis classifier for papillary thyroid cancer was built. From the PCR reads, TCRdb re-called clones with MiXCR. These V and J calls derive from TCRdb rather than the authors' analysis. This sample has about 53,000 clones; roughly 20% occur once, and the top ten carry 4%. This clone was detected many times. The antigen is unknown. Overall study results and limits: Reportedly, malignant thyroid tumors had significantly higher TCR beta diversity than benign nodules, in blood and tumor.

No patient received treatment before thyroid surgery. Trimming shortened V by 3 bases and J by 2 bases, and 11 bases separated the two germline ends. Per germline, CDR1 PRHDT and CDR2 FYEKMQ (reference sequence). The CDR3 extends over 16 amino acids. Sample: blood. The V gene is TRBV13, the J gene TRBJ1-6, with D unclear. The receptor comes from a female donor with papillary thyroid cancer or a benign thyroid nodule (not recorded which). Some clones in this sample may be carry-over from other donors' samples. The CDR3 here is CASSLSGETYNSPLHF. The CDR3 bases are TGTGCCAGCAGCTTGTCGGGCGAGACCTATAATTCACCCCTCCACTTT.